The 14 T cell receptor beta chains below all came from one sample that was sequenced in a study of T cell changes during pregnancy in multiple sclerosis. Sequenced by immunoSEQ multiplex PCR; TCRdb stores in-frame clones only, minus some. The sample holds 75,000 to 80,000 clones, 80% to 95% seen once. Here the sequenced sample was peripheral blood, taken in the second trimester of pregnancy. All receptors derive from a female donor in good health, enrolled as a control in a pregnancy study.

The rearrangement joins TRBV13 to TRBJ2-3, with 9 bases matching TRBD2. The CDR3 loop spans 14 amino acids. Germline CDR1 is PRHDT and CDR2 is FYEKMQ (reference sequence). Germline trimming cut 5 bases from V and 6 bases from J; bases unmatched to any gene: 6. The CDR3 loop is CASSGSSGADTQYF. In nucleotides, the CDR3 is TGTGCCAGCAGCGGATCTAGCGGGGCGGATACGCAGTATTTT. The variable domain in full, completed from reference TRBV13 and TRBJ2-3, reads AAGVIQSPRHLIKEKRETATLKCYPIPRHDTVYWYQQGPGQDPQFLISFYEKMQSDKGSIPDRFSAQQFSDYHSELNMSSLELGDSALYFCASSGSSGADTQYFGPGTRLTVL.

This clone was detected once. The chain links TRBV19 to TRBJ1-1; 7 nucleotides align to TRBD1. The CDR3 contains 15 residues. Germline assignment: CDR1 LNHDA and CDR2 SQIVND (reference sequence). J lost 4 bases, V lost 3 bases, and 8 bases had no gene match. The DNA for the CDR3 is TGTGCCAGTAGTATTGAACAGGGGAGGAGCACTGAAGCTTTCTTT. Translating gives CASSIEQGRSTEAFF.

The chain is built from TRBV7-8 and TRBJ2-1; 7 positions agree with TRBD2. The J segment lost 0 bases and the V segment lost 5 bases, leaving 4 bases of the junction unmatched. The CDR3 sequence is 15 residues long. The germline V gene encodes CDR1 SGHVS and CDR2 FQNEAQ. The CDR3 is CASSRSGVSYNEQFF. CDR3 sequence (DNA): TGTGCCAGCAGCCGGAGCGGGGTCTCCTACAATGAGCAGTTCTTC.

The chain joins TRBV9 to TRBJ2-3, with D unresolved. Germline V lookup: CDR1 SGDLS, CDR2 YYNGEE. The CDR3 is 14 residues long. V lost 0 bases, J lost 6 bases, and 11 bases lay in between. As DNA, the CDR3 is TGTGCCAGCAGCGTAGTTAGTAGATCCGATACGCAGTATTTT. It codes for CASSVVSRSDTQYF.

This clone has a single count. V gene TRBV27 combines with J gene TRBJ1-2; 7 bases are a match to TRBD1. The CDR3 extends over 15 amino acids. The germline CDR1 and CDR2 sequences are MNHEY and SMNVEV (reference sequence). V lost 8 bases, J lost 5 bases, and 14 bases stayed unmatched. CDR3 residues: CASADESGQTYGYTF. CDR3 DNA sequence: TGTGCCAGCGCTGACGAATCGGGACAGACTTATGGCTACACCTTC.

The V and J genes are TRBV7-9 and TRBJ2-5; D may be TRBD2 (6 bases). Trimming pared 1 base from V and 7 bases from J, leaving 10 bases between. Germline CDR1 reads SEHNR; CDR2 reads FQNEAQ (reference sequence). The CDR3 covers 13 residues. CDR3 protein: CASSLVAGRTQYF. The CDR3 DNA is TGTGCCAGCAGCTTAGTCGCGGGGAGGACCCAGTACTTC.

The rearrangement joins TRBV10-3 to TRBJ1-1, with 8 positions matching TRBD1. Losses at the gene ends were 4 bases for V and 3 bases for J; bases not matched to a gene: 4. Germline V CDR1 and CDR2: ENHRY, SYGVKD. This CDR3 comprises 14 residues. CDR3 nucleotides: TGTGCCATCAGTGCCACAGGGGGGGACACTGAAGCTTTCTTT. Translating gives CAISATGGDTEAFF.

The table lists this clone with a count of one. The chain joins TRBV7-9 to TRBJ2-1; TRBD1 is a possible D gene (6 bases). The V and J ends lost 5 bases and 4 bases respectively, with 12 bases between them. The germline CDR1 and CDR2 sequences are SEHNR and FQNEAQ (reference sequence). This CDR3 region has 14 residues. CDR3 DNA sequence: TGTGCCAGCAGCCCTCGACAGGAGTACAATGAGCAGTTCTTC. Translating it yields CASSPRQEYNEQFF.

The V gene is TRBV25-1, the J gene TRBJ1-4; D gene uncertain. The length of the CDR3 is 12 residues. V lost 7 bases and J lost 5, with 8 bases in between. The germline V gene has CDR1 MGHDK and CDR2 SYGVNS. The CDR3 DNA follows: TGTGCCAGCAATGGGCCCAATGAAAAACTGTTTTTT. Encoded protein: CASNGPNEKLFF.

This chain connects TRBV7-6 to TRBJ2-1; TRBD2 aligns across 12 bases. The J segment lost 8 bases and the V segment lost 2 bases, leaving 19 bases of the junction unmatched. The CDR3 spans 20 residues. CDR1 and CDR2 from the germline V gene are SGHVS and FNYEAQ. The CDR3 DNA follows: TGTGCCAGCAGCTTAAGCCTAGCGGGGGGGCTTCCCATCCGGGGCGATGAGCAGTTCTTC. This encodes CASSLSLAGGLPIRGDEQFF.

This sequence joins TRBV2 and TRBJ1-4; 7 nucleotides match TRBD1. Germline V gene sequence: CDR1 SNHLY, CDR2 FYNNEI. With V trimmed by 7 bases and J by 6 bases, 8 bases remained unmatched. The CDR3 is 14 residues long. CDR3 sequence: CASNLQGRDEKLFF. The DNA for the CDR3 is TGTGCCAGCAATTTACAGGGGCGGGATGAAAAACTGTTTTTT.

V is TRBV11-1 and J is TRBJ2-2, with TRBD2 matching over 8 bases. Germline values: CDR1 SGHAT, CDR2 FQDESV (reference sequence). This CDR3 has 16 residues. V lost 4 bases and J lost 0; bases outside the gene matches: 4. The CDR3 sequence is CASSWGLGSNTGELFF. CDR3 bases: TGTGCCAGCAGCTGGGGACTAGGGTCGAACACCGGGGAGCTGTTTTTT.

This chain joins TRBV7-3 and TRBJ1-2; D is possibly TRBD1 (5 bases). V lost 2 bases to trimming and J lost 8 bases, with 15 bases between them. Germline V gene sequence: CDR1 SGHTA, CDR2 FQGTGA. The length of the CDR3 is 14 residues. The CDR3 sequence is CASSLGSGGGGYTF. The CDR3 region has the DNA TGTGCCAGCAGCTTAGGTTCGGGGGGTGGCGGCTACACCTTC. Looking up the rest from reference TRBV7-3 and TRBJ1-2 gives the full variable domain: GAGVSQTPSNKVTEKGKYVELRCDPISGHTALYWYRQSLGQGPEFLIYFQGTGAADDSGLPNDRFFAVRPEGSVSTLKIQRTERGDSAVYLCASSLGSGGGGYTFGSGTRLTVV.

The table lists this clone with a few counts. V is TRBV27 and J is TRBJ1-2; D ambiguous. This CDR3 is built from 13 residues. Germline CDR1 MNHEY, CDR2 SMNVEV (reference sequence). Trimming removed 5 bases at V and 4 bases at J, with 11 bases between. As DNA, the CDR3 is TGTGCCAGCAGTACCCTAGGAGGCTATGGCTACACCTTC. Protein sequence: CASSTLGGYGYTF.